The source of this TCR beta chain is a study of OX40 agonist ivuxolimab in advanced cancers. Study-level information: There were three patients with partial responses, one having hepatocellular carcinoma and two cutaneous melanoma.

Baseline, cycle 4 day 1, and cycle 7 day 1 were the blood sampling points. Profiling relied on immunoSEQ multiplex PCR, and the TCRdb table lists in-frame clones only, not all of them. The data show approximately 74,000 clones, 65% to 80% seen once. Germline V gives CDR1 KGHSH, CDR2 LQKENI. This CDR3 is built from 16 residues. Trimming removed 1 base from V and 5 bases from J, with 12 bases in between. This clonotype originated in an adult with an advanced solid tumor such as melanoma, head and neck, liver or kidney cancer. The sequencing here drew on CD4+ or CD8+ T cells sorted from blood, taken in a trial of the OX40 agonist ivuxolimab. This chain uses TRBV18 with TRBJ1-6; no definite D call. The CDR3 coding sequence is TGTGCCAGCTCACCACAGAAAACAGTTAATAATTCACCCCTCCACTTT. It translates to CASSPQKTVNNSPLHF.